This TCR beta chain is drawn from a study of T cell repertoires in cytomegalovirus infection. The study, taken as a whole, reports: Of the TCR beta families, the public ones yielded a cumulative frequency that identified carriers of CMV plus the relevant HLA.

The CDR3 consists of 10 residues. Germline loops: CDR1 MDHEN, CDR2 SYDVKM. V was shortened by 10 bases and J by 5 bases, with 9 bases between the two germline ends. In TCRdb, the reads were re-called with MiXCR into one record per CDR3 protein. The sample has hundreds of thousands of distinct CDR3 sequences, approximately 46% seen once; the top ten hold 40% to 50%. Of note for this clonotype: Its matching antigen is unknown.

The chain has TRBV28 and TRBJ2-7; tentatively, D is TRBD2 (5 bases). The TCR originated in a human donor in good health (CMV status not recorded). Some clones in this sample may be carry-over from other donors' samples. The source material was cultured PBMCs, sampled from culture after CMV antigen stimulation. The CDR3 DNA reads TGTGCCACCGGGGTGGACGAGCAGTACTTC. Its translation is CATGVDEQYF.